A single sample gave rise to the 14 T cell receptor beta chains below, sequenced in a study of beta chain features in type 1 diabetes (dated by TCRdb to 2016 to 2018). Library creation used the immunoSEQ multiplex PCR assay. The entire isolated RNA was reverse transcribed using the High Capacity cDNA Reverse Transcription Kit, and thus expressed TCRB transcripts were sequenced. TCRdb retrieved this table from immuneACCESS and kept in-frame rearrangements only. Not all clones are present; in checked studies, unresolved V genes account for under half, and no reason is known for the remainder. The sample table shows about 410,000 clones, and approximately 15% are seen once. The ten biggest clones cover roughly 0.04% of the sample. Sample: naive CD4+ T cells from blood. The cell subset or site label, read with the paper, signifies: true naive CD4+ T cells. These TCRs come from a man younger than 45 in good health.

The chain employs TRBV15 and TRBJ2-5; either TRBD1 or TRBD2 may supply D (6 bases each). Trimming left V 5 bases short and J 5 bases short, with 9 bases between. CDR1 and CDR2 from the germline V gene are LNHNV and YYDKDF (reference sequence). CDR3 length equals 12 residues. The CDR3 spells CATSGGRETQYF. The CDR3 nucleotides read TGTGCCACCAGCGGGGGGCGGGAGACCCAGTACTTC.

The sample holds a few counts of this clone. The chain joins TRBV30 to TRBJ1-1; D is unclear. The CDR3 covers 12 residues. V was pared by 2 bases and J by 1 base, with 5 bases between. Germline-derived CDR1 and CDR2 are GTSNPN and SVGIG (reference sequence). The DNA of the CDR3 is TGTGCCTGGAGTCCAAGGAACACTGAAGCTTTCTTT. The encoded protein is CAWSPRNTEAFF.

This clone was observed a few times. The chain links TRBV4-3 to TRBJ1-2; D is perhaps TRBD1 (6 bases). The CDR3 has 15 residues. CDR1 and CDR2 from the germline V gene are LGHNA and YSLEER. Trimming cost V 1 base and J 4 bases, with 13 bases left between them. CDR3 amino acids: CASSQVQGPTYGYTF. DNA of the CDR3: TGCGCCAGCAGCCAAGTTCAGGGGCCGACCTATGGCTACACCTTC.

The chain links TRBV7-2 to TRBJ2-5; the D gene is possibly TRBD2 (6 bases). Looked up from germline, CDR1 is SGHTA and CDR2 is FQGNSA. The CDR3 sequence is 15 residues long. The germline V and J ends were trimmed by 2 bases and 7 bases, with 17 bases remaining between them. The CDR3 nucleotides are TGTGCCAGCAGCTTATCAAGGGAGGCCCGACTGACCCAGTACTTC. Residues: CASSLSREARLTQYF.

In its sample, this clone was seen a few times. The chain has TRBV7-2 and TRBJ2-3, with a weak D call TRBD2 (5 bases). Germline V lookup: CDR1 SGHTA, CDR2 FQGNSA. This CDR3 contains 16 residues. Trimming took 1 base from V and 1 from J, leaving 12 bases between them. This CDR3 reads CASSLGGSGRTDTQYF. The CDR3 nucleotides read TGTGCCAGCAGCTTAGGTGGGAGCGGCCGCACAGATACGCAGTATTTT.

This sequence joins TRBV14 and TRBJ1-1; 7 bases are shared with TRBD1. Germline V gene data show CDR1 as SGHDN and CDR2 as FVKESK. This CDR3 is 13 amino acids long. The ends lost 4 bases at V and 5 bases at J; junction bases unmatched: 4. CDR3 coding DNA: TGTGCCAGCAGCCTGATACAGGGGACTGAAGCTTTCTTT. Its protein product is CASSLIQGTEAFF. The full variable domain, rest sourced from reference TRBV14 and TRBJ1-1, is EAGVTQFPSHSVIEKGQTVTLRCDPISGHDNLYWYRRVMGKEIKFLLHFVKESKQDESGMPNNRFLAERTGGTYSTLKVQPAELEDSGVYFCASSLIQGTEAFFGQGTRLTVV.

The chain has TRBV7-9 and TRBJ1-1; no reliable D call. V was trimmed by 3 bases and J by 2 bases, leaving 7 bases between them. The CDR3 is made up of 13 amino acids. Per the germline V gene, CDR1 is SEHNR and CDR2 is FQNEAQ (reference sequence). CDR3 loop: CASSLGINTEAFF. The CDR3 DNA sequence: TGTGCCAGCAGCTTGGGCATCAACACTGAAGCTTTCTTT. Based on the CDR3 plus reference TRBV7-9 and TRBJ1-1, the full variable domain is DTGVSQNPRHKITKRGQNVTFRCDPISEHNRLYWYRQTLGQGPEFLTYFQNEAQLEKSRLLSDRFSAERPKGSFSTLEIQRTEQGDSAMYLCASSLGINTEAFFGQGTRLTVV.

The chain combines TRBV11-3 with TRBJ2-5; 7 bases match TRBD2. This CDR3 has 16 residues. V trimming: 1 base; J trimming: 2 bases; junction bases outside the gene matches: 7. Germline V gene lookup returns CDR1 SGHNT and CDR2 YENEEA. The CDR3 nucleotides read TGTGCCAGCAGCTTAGGTCAGCTAGCGGAGCAAGAGACCCAGTACTTC. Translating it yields CASSLGQLAEQETQYF.

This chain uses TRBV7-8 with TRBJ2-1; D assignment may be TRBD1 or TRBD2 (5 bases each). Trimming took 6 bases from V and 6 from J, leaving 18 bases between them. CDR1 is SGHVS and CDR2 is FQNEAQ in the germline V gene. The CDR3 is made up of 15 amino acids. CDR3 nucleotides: TGTGCCAGCAGTCGGGGCTGGGTAGGGGCCAATGAGCAGTTCTTC. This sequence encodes CASSRGWVGANEQFF.

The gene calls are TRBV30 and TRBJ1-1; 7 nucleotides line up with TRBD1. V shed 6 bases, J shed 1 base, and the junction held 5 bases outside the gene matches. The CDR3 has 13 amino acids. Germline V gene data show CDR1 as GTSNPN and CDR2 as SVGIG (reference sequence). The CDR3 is CACHRGQNTEAFF. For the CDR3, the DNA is TGTGCCTGCCACAGGGGACAGAACACTGAAGCTTTCTTT.

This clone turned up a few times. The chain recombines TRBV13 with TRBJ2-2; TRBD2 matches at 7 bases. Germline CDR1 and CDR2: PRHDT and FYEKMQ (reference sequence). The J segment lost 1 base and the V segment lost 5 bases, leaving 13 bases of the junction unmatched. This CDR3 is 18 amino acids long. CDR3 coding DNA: TGTGCCAGCAGCCCCAACTCGGGGCTAGCGGTGAACACCGGGGAGCTGTTTTTT. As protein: CASSPNSGLAVNTGELFF.

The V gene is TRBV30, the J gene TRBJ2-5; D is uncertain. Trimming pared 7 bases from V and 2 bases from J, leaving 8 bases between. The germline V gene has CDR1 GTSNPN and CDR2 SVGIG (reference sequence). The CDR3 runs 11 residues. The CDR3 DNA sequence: TGTGCCTCACTACAACAAGAGACCCAGTACTTC. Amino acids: CASLQQETQYF.

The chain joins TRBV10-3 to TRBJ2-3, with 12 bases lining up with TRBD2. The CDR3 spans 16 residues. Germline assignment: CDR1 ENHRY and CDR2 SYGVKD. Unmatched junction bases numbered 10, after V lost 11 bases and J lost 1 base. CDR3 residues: CASTSTSGGGTDTQYF. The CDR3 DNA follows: TGTGCCTCCACCTCGACTAGCGGGGGAGGCACAGATACGCAGTATTTT.

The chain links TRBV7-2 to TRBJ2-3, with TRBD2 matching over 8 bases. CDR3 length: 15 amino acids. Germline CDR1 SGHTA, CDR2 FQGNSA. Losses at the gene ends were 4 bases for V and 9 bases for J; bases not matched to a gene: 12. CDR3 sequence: CASSSRTSQKGTQYF. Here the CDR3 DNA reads TGTGCCAGCAGCTCTCGGACTAGCCAGAAGGGGACGCAGTATTTT.